This T cell receptor beta chain was retrieved from a study of vaccination effects on CD4 cells after COVID-19 (dated by TCRdb to 2021 to 2024). For context, the study as a whole: Each participant received two doses of an mRNA SARS-CoV-2 vaccine, either BNT162b2 or mRNA-1273. SARS-CoV-2 spike-specific CD4+ TCR repertoires from before and after mRNA vaccination were compared in COVID-19 convalescent patients and in infection-naive vaccine recipients. Altogether, around eleven COVID-19 convalescent patients and a few SARS-CoV-2-naive healthy vaccine recipients made up the full study. In the study, cultures from other donors were sequenced using the Oncomine TCR Beta short-read assay on an Illumina iSeq 100.

Trimming removed 0 bases from V and 8 bases from J, leaving 11 bases between the germline ends. The CDR3 has 15 amino acids, counting the end cysteine and phenylalanine. Kept here is only the CDR3 DNA, which spans 45 bases and is read in frame from base 1. The germline V gene sets CDR1 to SGHTA and CDR2 to FQGNSA. Overall results and qualifications from the work: Limitations of the study were the small number of convalescent patients and the absence of early post-infection timepoints. Clones induced by infection and clones induced by vaccination both contracted markedly at late timepoints after vaccination, which fits with T cell responses waning over time. In healthy vaccine recipients, vaccine-induced clones were almost all SARS-CoV-2 mono-reactive, with only 1 of 255 cross-reactive with common cold coronaviruses.

In the ViraFEST assay, PBMC were stimulated with viral peptide pools, and antigen-specific CD4+ T cell clonotypes were then identified by expansion using TCR sequencing. After more than 9 days of culture, CD4+ T cells were isolated with the EasySep CD4+ T cell isolation kit. Negative nucleocapsid antibody results before and after vaccination confirmed that the healthy vaccine recipients had no prior SARS-CoV-2 infection. Each well held around 1.9 million PBMC cultured in IMDM containing about 5.5% human AB serum, 8 to 10 IU/ml IL-2 and gentamicin, along with roughly 10 ug/ml peptides. Half of the culture medium was replaced with fresh IL-2-containing medium on days 3 and 7. Unless otherwise noted, each peptide stimulation condition was cultured in triplicate wells. Using Ficoll-Paque Plus gradient centrifugation, PBMC were separated from whole blood and then either used fresh or cryopreserved at -140C. The spike proteins of SARS-CoV-2 and of the common cold coronaviruses HCoV-NL63, HCoV-OC43 and HCoV-229E were spanned by overlapping peptide pools. The QIAamp micro DNA kit was used to extract genomic DNA from the cultured CD4+ T cells.

In the case of this clone: Its antigen is still unknown. No base quality values were provided; no much bigger clone lies one nucleotide off.

Receptor libraries were prepared by the immunoSEQ multiplex PCR assay. DNA from the CD4+ T cells that had been cultured and isolated underwent TCR beta CDR3 sequencing. As for how the authors treated the data: Non-productive TCR sequences were removed, reads were trimmed to the CDR3 region, and CDR3s of at least 7 amino acids were retained. The MANAFEST web app was used to pick out antigen-specific clonotypes by comparing their expansion in peptide wells with that in reference cultures. Positive clones required FDR<0.05 expansion versus reference and all other wells, odds ratio above 5, and frequency above 0.1% in two replicate wells. A clonotype was defined as cross-reactive if the clonotype was significantly expanded both in SARS-CoV-2 spike wells and in at least one common cold coronavirus spike condition. Levenshtein distance calculated with the stringdist R package was used to assess CDR3 similarity, and unrooted trees were constructed with ape in R 3.6.1. TCRdb provides this immuneACCESS table in a form limited to in-frame rearrangements. Some clones are lacking; in checked studies, under half of them reflect an unresolved V gene, and why the rest are absent is not known. V and J calls and clone size come straight from that table; D and trimming were deduced from the DNA. For this sample there are 41,000 or so clones; more than 60% appear just once. 26% of the sample lies in the top ten.

Source: CD4+ T cells from PBMCs cultured with HCoV-OC43 spike peptides, taken before COVID-19 vaccination. In the paper's terms, the cell subset or site label means: HCoV-OC43 spike overlapping peptide pool stimulation. Recombination joined TRBV7-2 with TRBJ1-6; possibly the D gene is TRBD1, per 6 matching bases. This TCR was sampled from a human donor who received a COVID-19 vaccine. The CDR3 has the sequence CASSLAQGGHSPLHF. The bases read TGTGCCAGCAGCTTAGCACAGGGCGGCCATTCACCCCTCCACTTT.